Listed below are T cell receptor beta chains from one sample, sequenced in a study of CD8 T cells in ankylosing spondylitis. TCRdb redid the calling of the 5' RACE reads with MiXCR, one entry per CDR3 protein. Of about 220,000 distinct CDR3 sequences listed, more than 9% are singletons. The sample was blood, either unsorted or a sorted T cell fraction (not recorded which). The receptors derive from a male donor with ankylosing spondylitis or in good health (not recorded which). CDR3s include the opening cysteine and the closing phenylalanine or tryptophan. The order of the fields is J gene, D gene, CDR3 length, clone size, V gene, CDR3 DNA, CDR3 protein. The D gene is left open where the match is weak. Clone size, where shown, is once, few, many, or a class for clones that have expanded.

TRBJ1-5 | TRBD1 | 16 | many | TRBV7-9 | TGTGCCAGCAGCTTAGAGGGACAGGGAAGCAATCAGCCCCAGCATTTT | CASSLEGQGSNQPQHF
TRBJ1-1 | NA | 13 | NA | TRBV7-3 | TGTGCCAGCAGCTTTGCAGTGAACACTGAAGCTTTCTTT | CASSFAVNTEAFF
TRBJ1-1 | NA | 15 | many | TRBV21-1 | TGTGCCAGCAGCAAAGGAGGTGATAAGGTCACTGAAGCTTTCTTT | CASSKGGDKVTEAFF
TRBJ1-1 | NA | 11 | many | TRBV12-3/TRBV12-4 | TGTGCCAGCAGTTTAAGGGGTGAGGCTTTCTTT | CASSLRGEAFF
TRBJ1-1 | NA | 15 | NA | TRBV5-1 | TGCGCCAGCAGCAGCGAAGGGGGTTTGAGCACTGAAGCTTTCTTT | CASSSEGGLSTEAFF
TRBJ1-2 | NA | 17 | few | TRBV18 | TGTGCCAGCTCACGCACGCCCAGTAGGGCGGCTAACTATGGCTACACCTTC | CASSRTPSRAANYGYTF
TRBJ2-7 | NA | 12 | many | TRBV5-1 | TGCGCCAGCAGAGGAGGGGGCGACGAGCAGTACTTC | CASRGGGDEQYF
TRBJ2-7 | NA | 12 | many | TRBV29-1 | TGCAGCGTTGAAGATGGTAGCTACGAGCAGTACTTC | CSVEDGSYEQYF
TRBJ1-1 | NA | 15 | few | TRBV11-2 | TGTGCCAGCAGGTTGGGCAGGGGTTTCTTCACTGAAGCTTTCTTT | CASRLGRGFFTEAFF
TRBJ2-7 | TRBD2 | 14 | many | TRBV9 | TGTGCCAGCAGCGCTCGACTAGCCGGTTACGAGCAGTACTTC | CASSARLAGYEQYF
TRBJ1-4 | TRBD1 | 14 | many | TRBV12-3/TRBV12-4 | TGTGCCAGCAGTCAGACAGGGCAGCGGGAAAAACTGTTTTTT | CASSQTGQREKLFF
TRBJ2-3 | NA | 12 | many | TRBV20-1 | TGCAGTGCTAGCCACGACACAGATACGCAGTATTTT | CSASHDTDTQYF
TRBJ2-7 | TRBD2 | 14 | many | TRBV12-3/TRBV12-4 | TGTGCCAGCAGTTTAAGTAGCGGGGGGAACGAGCAGTACTTC | CASSLSSGGNEQYF
TRBJ1-1 | TRBD1 | 13 | many | TRBV20-1 | TGCAGTGCTAGCGAGGACAGGGACACTGAAGCTTTCTTT | CSASEDRDTEAFF
TRBJ1-1 | TRBD1 | 14 | many | TRBV29-1 | TGCAGCGTTGGGACTTTGACCGGGACAGCTGAAGCTTTCTTT | CSVGTLTGTAEAFF
TRBJ2-3 | TRBD2 | 17 | NA | TRBV5-6 | TGTGCCAGCAGCCCCTACCTAGCGGGGGGGATCACAGATACGCAGTATTTT | CASSPYLAGGITDTQYF
TRBJ2-4 | NA | 13 | many | TRBV20-1 | TGCAGTGCACCTCCTAGGGGTGTAAACATTCAGTACTTC | CSAPPRGVNIQYF
TRBJ2-5 | NA | 15 | NA | TRBV7-2 | TGTGCCAGCAGCTTAGAGCGCCTACCCGGGGAGACCCAGTACTTC | CASSLERLPGETQYF
TRBJ2-7 | TRBD1 | 13 | NA | TRBV28 | TGTGCCAGTAATCTGGGGACAGCTTACGAGCAGTACTTC | CASNLGTAYEQYF
TRBJ2-5 | NA | 13 | NA | TRBV7-6 | TGTGCCAGCAGGATCGCAGGGGTAGAGACCCAGTACTTC | CASRIAGVETQYF
TRBJ2-3 | TRBD2 | 16 | few | TRBV7-3 | TGTGCCAGCAGCCCGGGACTACCCAGCCGCACAGATACGCAGTATTTT | CASSPGLPSRTDTQYF
TRBJ2-7 | NA | 14 | few | TRBV7-2 | TGTGCCAGCAGCGAAGAAGTGGGCTCCTACGAGCAGTACTTC | CASSEEVGSYEQYF
TRBJ1-3 | NA | 16 | few | TRBV12-3/TRBV12-4 | TGTGCCAGCACCCCCTTGGACCTCGGCTCTGGAAACACCATATATTTT | CASTPLDLGSGNTIYF
TRBJ1-5 | NA | 16 | few | TRBV3-1 | TGTGCCAGCAGCCAAGATTGGGGTGTGGGCAATCAGCCCCAGCATTTT | CASSQDWGVGNQPQHF
TRBJ2-7 | TRBD2 | 14 | few | TRBV9 | TGTGCCAGCAGCACCCGGGGGGGCCTAAACGAGCAGTACTTC | CASSTRGGLNEQYF
TRBJ1-2 | NA | 14 | many | TRBV12-3/TRBV12-4 | TGTGCCAGCAGGAAGGACAGCTCTAACTATGGCTACACCTTC | CASRKDSSNYGYTF
TRBJ2-5 | NA | 17 | many | TRBV24-1 | TGTGCCACCAGTGATTTGGGTGCAGGGGACGTGCGAGAGACCCAGTACTTC | CATSDLGAGDVRETQYF
TRBJ1-1 | NA | 15 | many | TRBV7-9 | TGTGCCAGCCACTCCCCACAGGGCGTGAACACTGAAGCTTTCTTT | CASHSPQGVNTEAFF
TRBJ1-5 | TRBD1 | 13 | NA | TRBV29-1 | TGCAGCGTTAAGACAGGGTTCGATCAGCCCCAGCATTTT | CSVKTGFDQPQHF
TRBJ1-1 | TRBD1 | 14 | many | TRBV12-3/TRBV12-4 | TGTGCCAGCGGGACAGGGGCGGGGAACACTGAAGCTTTCTTT | CASGTGAGNTEAFF
TRBJ2-7 | NA | 12 | many | TRBV7-9 | TGTGCCAGCAGCCTCCCAGGTCACGAGCAGTACTTC | CASSLPGHEQYF
TRBJ2-1 | NA | 14 | many | TRBV20-1 | TGCAGTGCTAAAGCCCCGGGGCTATACAATGAGCAGTTCTTC | CSAKAPGLYNEQFF
TRBJ2-5 | TRBD1 | 15 | many | TRBV5-4 | TGTGCCAGCAGATTTGACAGGGGGCGACAAGAGACCCAGTACTTC | CASRFDRGRQETQYF
TRBJ2-7 | NA | 14 | NA | TRBV6-1 | TGTGCCAGCAGTGAAATGGGGGTGTCCTACGAGCAGTACTTC | CASSEMGVSYEQYF
TRBJ1-4 | NA | 12 | NA | TRBV12-3/TRBV12-4 | TGTGCCAGCAGCTCTCTGGGTGAAAAACTGTTTTTT | CASSSLGEKLFF
TRBJ2-2 | NA | 15 | many | TRBV5-1 | TGCGCCAGCAGCTTAGCCAGGGAGAACACCGGGGAGCTGTTTTTT | CASSLARENTGELFF
TRBJ1-1 | NA | 14 | few | TRBV7-2 | TGTGCCAGCAGCAAGGACCCAAGGGGCACTGAAGCTTTCTTT | CASSKDPRGTEAFF
TRBJ2-2 | TRBD2 | 16 | NA | TRBV7-7 | TGTGCTAGCAGCTTATTAGCTAGCGGGGGCCCCGGGGAGCTGTTTTTT | CASSLLASGGPGELFF
TRBJ1-2 | NA | 13 | many | TRBV11-2 | TGTGCCAGCAGCTTAGGGGGGACAAGTGGCTACACCTTC | CASSLGGTSGYTF
TRBJ2-5 | TRBD1 | 16 | few | TRBV24-1 | TGTGCCACCAGTGAATCCGGGACAGGGGAGTTCGAGACCCAGTACTTC | CATSESGTGEFETQYF
TRBJ2-2 | NA | 16 | many | TRBV5-1 | TGCGCCAGCAGCTTGGAGGGGACCTCGAACACCGGGGAGCTGTTTTTT | CASSLEGTSNTGELFF
TRBJ2-1 | TRBD2 | 17 | many | TRBV24-1 | TGTGCCACCAGTGATGGTCAGCCGGGACTAGCGGGGGGTACCTGGATCTTC | CATSDGQPGLAGGTWIF
TRBJ2-7 | TRBD1 | 14 | NA | TRBV20-1 | TGCAGTACTAACGACGACAGGGGTCGCGACGAGCAGTACTTC | CSTNDDRGRDEQYF
TRBJ2-1 | NA | 14 | NA | TRBV28 | TGTGCCAGCGGAGGCGGTGGCCCCTACAATGAGCAGTTCTTC | CASGGGGPYNEQFF
TRBJ1-2 | NA | 15 | NA | TRBV9 | TGTGCCAGCAGCGTAGATTGGCGTAAGGGGGACGGCTACACCTTC | CASSVDWRKGDGYTF
TRBJ1-1 | NA | 15 | NA | TRBV5-5 | TGTGCCAGCAGCCCGATCCCGGAACCTGGGACTGAAGCTTTCTTT | CASSPIPEPGTEAFF
TRBJ2-3 | TRBD2 | 15 | few | TRBV5-1 | TGCGCCAGCAGCTTCAGGCTAGCGGGCACAGATACGCAGTATTTT | CASSFRLAGTDTQYF
TRBJ2-5 | NA | 13 | NA | TRBV3-1 | TGTGCCAGCAGCCACACCACAGAAGAGACCCAGTACTTC | CASSHTTEETQYF
TRBJ2-1 | TRBD1 | 15 | few | TRBV5-1 | TGCGCCAGCAGCTTATGGGGACAGGGTTTGGATGAGCAGTTCTTC | CASSLWGQGLDEQFF
TRBJ2-7 | TRBD1 | 15 | NA | TRBV5-1 | TGCGCCAGCAGCTTGGGACAGGGGACCTCTGGGGAGCAGTACTTC | CASSLGQGTSGEQYF
TRBJ1-6 | TRBD1 | 15 | NA | TRBV7-9 | TGTGCCAGCAGCCCTACAAGGGACAGCGGGTCACCCCTCCACTTT | CASSPTRDSGSPLHF